The T cell receptor (beta chain) described here comes from a study of graft-versus-host responses after intestinal transplantation. Repertoires were generated with immunoSEQ multiplex PCR, while TCRdb's copy carries only in-frame clones and drops some. The sample has roughly 60,000 clones; approximately 90% are singletons. Per the germline V gene, CDR1 is MNHNS and CDR2 is SASEGT. This CDR3 comprises 13 residues. V gave up 4 bases and J gave up 1 base, with 7 bases separating them. This clonotype originated in a human patient who received an intestinal transplant, so some T cells may come from the graft donor. Specimen: PBMCs, collected 26 days after transplant. The rearrangement uses TRBV6-1 and TRBJ1-1; D call uncertain. In DNA, the CDR3 is TGTGCCAGCAGTGTTGGGCAGAACACTGAAGCTTTCTTT. Encoded protein: CASSVGQNTEAFF.